The 7 T cell receptor beta chains reported below all come from one sample, sequenced in a study of T cell repertoires in cytomegalovirus infection. TCRdb analysed the reads with MiXCR anew, one entry per CDR3 protein. The sample lists approximately 700,000 distinct CDR3 sequences, about a third occurring once. Sequencing used PBMCs. The receptors stem from a human donor in good health (CMV status not recorded). Some clones in this sample may be carry-over from other donors' samples.

The chain combines TRBV12-3 or TRBV12-4 with TRBJ2-7; TRBD1 agrees at 8 bases. The V segment lost 6 bases and the J segment 3 bases; nucleotides outside the gene matches: 1. This CDR3 is 12 amino acids long. CDR3 amino acids: CASRQGVYEQYF. CDR3 DNA sequence: TGTGCCAGCAGACAGGGGGTCTACGAGCAGTACTTC.

Only a few counts were recorded for this clonotype. V usage is TRBV28 and J usage is TRBJ1-2, with D perhaps matching TRBD1 (6 bases). V was clipped by 8 bases and J by 8 bases, with 15 bases between them. Germline CDR1 MDHEN, CDR2 SYDVKM. The CDR3 is 12 residues long. The CDR3 sequence is CASGGRSDGYTF. DNA of the CDR3: TGTGCCAGCGGGGGCAGGTCAGACGGCTACACCTTC.

The rearrangement links TRBV5-1 to TRBJ1-6; the D gene is possibly TRBD1 (5 bases). V was clipped by 2 bases and J by 5 bases, with 8 bases between them. The CDR3 totals 14 residues. The germline V gene encodes CDR1 SGHRS and CDR2 YFSETQ. CDR3 DNA sequence: TGCGCCAGCAGCTTTGACAGAGATAATTCACCCCTCCACTTT. Its protein product is CASSFDRDNSPLHF. Complete variable domain (other parts from reference TRBV5-1 and TRBJ1-6): KAGVTQTPRYLIKTRGQQVTLSCSPISGHRSVSWYQQTPGQGLQFLFEYFSETQRNKGNFPGRFSGRQFSNSRSEMNVSTLELGDSALYLCASSFDRDNSPLHFGNGTRLTVT.

The chain couples TRBV6-1 to TRBJ2-2; D remains ambiguous. CDR3 length: 15 amino acids. V was shortened by 2 bases and J by 6 bases, with 13 bases between the two germline ends. CDR1 and CDR2 (germline): MNHNS, SASEGT. This chain's CDR3 is CASSERRRVSGELFF. CDR3 nucleotides: TGTGCCAGCAGTGAAAGACGGAGAGTTTCCGGGGAGCTGTTTTTT.

As for this clonotype: A much larger clone lies a single base off, so this may be a read error. The chain employs TRBV3-1 and TRBJ1-2; 8 bases fit TRBD1. The CDR3 spans 12 residues. Germline V gene lookup returns CDR1 LGHDT and CDR2 YNNKEL (reference sequence). V lost 6 bases, J lost 6 bases, and 3 bases stayed unmatched. CDR3 residues: CASRTGADGYTF. CDR3 nucleotide sequence: TGTGCCAGCAGGACAGGGGCCGATGGCTACACCTTC. The variable domain in full, completed from reference TRBV3-1 and TRBJ1-2, reads DTAVSQTPKYLVTQMGNDKSIKCEQNLGHDTMYWYKQDSKKFLKIMFSYNNKELIINETVPNRFSPKSPDKAHLNLHINSLELGDSAVYFCASRTGADGYTFGSGTRLTVV.

This clonotype was counted a single time. A much larger clone differs from this one at a single base, so this may be a read error. This chain links TRBV7-8 with TRBJ1-4, with TRBD1 as a possible D gene (6 bases). The CDR3 covers 15 residues. From germline, CDR1 is SGHVS and CDR2 FQNEAQ. This chain's CDR3 is CASSPSRDTIENLFF. CDR3 DNA: TGTGCCAGCAGCCCGAGCCGGGACACGATTGAAAATCTGTTTTTT.

This clonotype was detected many times. The V call is TRBV24-1, the J call TRBJ1-1; D perhaps matches TRBD1 (6 bases). Germline lookup yields CDR1 KGHDR and CDR2 SFDVKD. The CDR3 loop spans 14 amino acids. V lost 6 bases to trimming and J lost 0 bases, with 10 bases between them. The CDR3 DNA reads as TGTGCCACCAGTCCCACAGGGCTGAACACTGAAGCTTTCTTT. It yields the protein CATSPTGLNTEAFF.